A single sample is the source of the 16 T cell receptor beta chains below, sequenced in a study of shared clonotypes between healthy human individuals. Sequencing was performed with immunoSEQ multiplex PCR; in TCRdb, only in-frame clones are kept and a portion is missing. The table records under 600,000 clones, around 80% of them present only once. Sample: PBMCs. The source of these receptors is a middle-aged woman in good health. Some clones in this sample may be carry-over from other donors' samples.

The chain couples TRBV7-9 to TRBJ2-5; D perhaps matches TRBD2 (6 bases). CDR3 length: 14 amino acids. V dropped 5 bases and J dropped 4 bases, with 14 bases sitting between them. Per germline, CDR1 SEHNR and CDR2 FQNEAQ (reference sequence). CDR3 region: CASSPPGLGETQYF. DNA for the CDR3: TGTGCCAGCAGCCCCCCGGGACTGGGAGAGACCCAGTACTTC.

The CDR3 nucleotides read TGTGCCAGCAGCGTAGCTCCAGGGTTTCTCACCGGGGAGCTGTTTTTT. Protein sequence: CASSVAPGFLTGELFF. The chain employs TRBV9 and TRBJ2-2, with D perhaps TRBD1 (5 bases). The CDR3 totals 16 residues. Germline loops: CDR1 SGDLS, CDR2 YYNGEE. Trimming removed 0 bases at V and 4 bases at J, with 13 bases between.

Here the CDR3 reads CASSSGTTYNEQFF. The CDR3 DNA reads TGCGCCAGCAGTTCCGGGACCACATACAATGAGCAGTTCTTC. The J gene is TRBJ2-1, the V gene TRBV5-1; D tentatively reads TRBD1 or TRBD2 (5 bases each). The CDR3 loop spans 14 amino acids. V was pared by 5 bases and J by 4 bases, with 13 bases between. The germline V gene encodes CDR1 SGHRS and CDR2 YFSETQ.

The chain couples TRBV23-1 to TRBJ2-2; D assignment may be TRBD1 or TRBD2 (5 bases each). TRBV23-1 is treated as an ORF (open reading frame) with a function not yet certain. Trimming left V 3 bases short and J 6 bases short, with 20 bases between. This CDR3 region has 17 residues. CDR3 nucleotides: TGCGCCAGCAGTCATTACCGGGACGACCTTGTCCCCGGGGAGCTGTTTTTT. Translated, it gives CASSHYRDDLVPGELFF.

This clone was detected only a few times. This rearrangement joins TRBV5-1 to TRBJ2-5; the D is unclear. Trimming removed 0 bases from V and 3 bases from J, with 6 bases in between. This CDR3 is built from 13 residues. CDR1 is SGHRS, CDR2 YFSETQ, per germline. The CDR3 is CASSLVLKETQYF. The CDR3 coding sequence is TGCGCCAGCAGCTTGGTGCTTAAAGAGACCCAGTACTTC. The whole variable domain, remainder taken from reference TRBV5-1 and TRBJ2-5, is KAGVTQTPRYLIKTRGQQVTLSCSPISGHRSVSWYQQTPGQGLQFLFEYFSETQRNKGNFPGRFSGRQFSNSRSEMNVSTLELGDSALYLCASSLVLKETQYFGPGTRLLVL.

This chain links TRBV6-5 with TRBJ1-4; D is uncertain. The CDR3 loop spans 15 amino acids. Germline V lookup: CDR1 MNHEY, CDR2 SVGAGI. V was clipped by 6 bases and J by 7 bases, with 18 bases between them. The CDR3: CASRPGWGSGEKLFF. The CDR3 DNA is TGTGCCAGCAGACCTGGGTGGGGTTCGGGTGAAAAACTGTTTTTT.

The chain joins TRBV7-9 to TRBJ1-1; 7 bases are a match to TRBD1. CDR3 size: 17 residues. Germline values: CDR1 SEHNR, CDR2 FQNEAQ (reference sequence). Unmatched junction bases numbered 13, after V lost 5 bases and J lost 1 base. The CDR3 coding sequence is TGTGCCAGCAGCGGAACTTACGAAACAGGGGCGAACACTGAAGCTTTCTTT. Translation gives CASSGTYETGANTEAFF.

The chain employs TRBV29-1 and TRBJ1-1; D remains unclear. V was clipped by 7 bases and J by 4 bases, with 16 bases between them. CDR3 length: 13 residues. The V gene's germline CDR1 is SQVTM and CDR2 ANQGSEA. The CDR3 coding sequence is TGCAGCGCCTGGGTAAGCCTAGGCACTGAAGCTTTCTTT. It is translated as CSAWVSLGTEAFF. The variable domain in full, with the rest retrieved from reference TRBV29-1 and TRBJ1-1, is SAVISQKPSRDICQRGTSLTIQCQVDSQVTMMFWYRQQPGQSLTLIATANQGSEATYESGFVIDKFPISRPNLTFSTLTVSNMSPEDSSIYLCSAWVSLGTEAFFGQGTRLTVV.

The chain couples TRBV4-2 to TRBJ2-3; maybe TRBD2 (5 bases). V lost 0 bases to trimming and J lost 3 bases, with 13 bases between them. The CDR3 sequence is 16 residues long. The V gene's germline CDR1 is LGHNA and CDR2 YNFKEQ. The CDR3: CASSQDSSVETDTQYF. The CDR3 DNA follows: TGTGCCAGCAGCCAAGATAGTAGCGTGGAAACAGATACGCAGTATTTT.

This clone came up once. This specimen includes other DNA sequences encoding the same CDR3. The V call is TRBV7-9, the J call TRBJ2-7; D is ambiguous. CDR1 and CDR2 from the germline V gene are SEHNR and FQNEAQ (reference sequence). With 4 bases removed from V and 3 bases from J, the gap between germline ends came to 4 bases. The CDR3 is made up of 11 amino acids. This CDR3 reads CASSSDYEQYF. CDR3 sequence (DNA): TGTGCCAGCAGCTCGGACTACGAGCAGTACTTC.

The chain has TRBV2 and TRBJ1-4; D not certain. Trimming stripped 1 base from V and 8 bases from J, with 8 bases between. Germline CDR1 SNHLY, CDR2 FYNNEI. This CDR3 comprises 13 residues. The chain's CDR3 is CASSEEAGEKLFF. DNA of the CDR3: TGTGCCAGCAGTGAAGAGGCAGGAGAAAAACTGTTTTTT.

The chain recombines TRBV9 with TRBJ2-3, with TRBD1 matching over 10 bases. The CDR3 spans 15 residues. Germline V gene data show CDR1 as SGDLS and CDR2 as YYNGEE. The V gene end was trimmed by 3 bases and the J gene end by 1 base; junction bases not matched to a gene: 2. For the CDR3, the DNA is TGTGCCAGCAGCGGAGGGACAGGGGGCACAGATACGCAGTATTTT. It is translated as CASSGGTGGTDTQYF.

This CDR3 is CASSAPGLAGSYEQYF. The CDR3 nucleotides read TGTGCCAGCAGCGCTCCGGGACTAGCGGGTTCCTACGAGCAGTACTTC. The V gene is TRBV27, the J gene TRBJ2-7, with 12 positions matching TRBD2. The CDR3 spans 16 residues. CDR1 and CDR2 from the germline V gene are MNHEY and SMNVEV (reference sequence). The V gene end was trimmed by 6 bases and the J gene end by 1 base; junction bases not matched to a gene: 7.

This clone was counted a single time. The chain links TRBV7-2 to TRBJ2-3; 14 bases fit TRBD2. This CDR3 has 15 amino acids. Germline V gene lookup returns CDR1 SGHTA and CDR2 FQGNSA. J was trimmed by 6 bases and V by 4 bases; bases with no gene match: 3. CDR3 protein: CASSSWTSGGDTQYF. The CDR3 region has the DNA TGTGCCAGCAGCTCCTGGACTAGCGGGGGGGATACGCAGTATTTT.

The sample holds many counts of this clone. The rearrangement uses TRBV7-7 and TRBJ2-5; D is possibly TRBD1 (6 bases). This CDR3 contains 13 residues. V lost 5 bases and J 5 bases, leaving 12 bases between the germline ends. Germline CDR1 SSHAT, CDR2 FNYEAQ (reference sequence). CDR3 amino acids: CASSKQGGETQYF. DNA of the CDR3: TGTGCCAGCAGCAAACAGGGCGGGGAGACCCAGTACTTC.

This clone has only a few counts. The chain combines TRBV7-8 with TRBJ2-6; D is undetermined. With 5 bases removed from V and 0 bases from J, the gap between germline ends came to 17 bases. This CDR3 contains 18 residues. Germline CDR1 is SGHVS and CDR2 is FQNEAQ. Here the CDR3 DNA reads TGTGCCAGCAGCATCCCGGAAGGTCTCTTCTCTGGGGCCAACGTCCTGACTTTC. Residues: CASSIPEGLFSGANVLTF.